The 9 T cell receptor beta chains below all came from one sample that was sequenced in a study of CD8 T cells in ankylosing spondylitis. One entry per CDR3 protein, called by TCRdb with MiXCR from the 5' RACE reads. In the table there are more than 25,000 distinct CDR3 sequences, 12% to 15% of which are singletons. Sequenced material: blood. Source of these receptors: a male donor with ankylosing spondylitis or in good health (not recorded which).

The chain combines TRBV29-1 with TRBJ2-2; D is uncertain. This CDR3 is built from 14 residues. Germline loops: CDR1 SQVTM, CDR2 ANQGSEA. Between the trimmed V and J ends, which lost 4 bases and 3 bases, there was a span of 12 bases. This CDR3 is CSVVSKAYTGELFF. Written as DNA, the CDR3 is TGCAGCGTTGTCAGCAAAGCGTACACCGGGGAGCTGTTTTTT.

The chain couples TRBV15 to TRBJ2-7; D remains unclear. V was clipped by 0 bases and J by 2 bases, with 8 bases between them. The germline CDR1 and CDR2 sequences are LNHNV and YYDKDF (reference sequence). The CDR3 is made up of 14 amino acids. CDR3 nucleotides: TGTGCCACCAGCAGAGAACGCCAGGCCTACGAGCAGTACTTC. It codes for CATSRERQAYEQYF.

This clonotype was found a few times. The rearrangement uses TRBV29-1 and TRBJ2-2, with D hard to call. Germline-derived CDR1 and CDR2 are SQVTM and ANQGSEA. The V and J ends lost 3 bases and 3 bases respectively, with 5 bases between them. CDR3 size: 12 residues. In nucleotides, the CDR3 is TGCAGCGTTGAGAGAGACACCGGGGAGCTGTTTTTT. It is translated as CSVERDTGELFF.

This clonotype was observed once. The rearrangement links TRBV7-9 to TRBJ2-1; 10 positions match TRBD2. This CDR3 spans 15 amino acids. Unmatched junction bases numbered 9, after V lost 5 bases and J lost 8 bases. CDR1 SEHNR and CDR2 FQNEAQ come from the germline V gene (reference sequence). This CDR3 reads CASSAGTSAVDEQFF. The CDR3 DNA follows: TGTGCCAGCAGCGCCGGGACTAGCGCGGTAGATGAGCAGTTCTTC.

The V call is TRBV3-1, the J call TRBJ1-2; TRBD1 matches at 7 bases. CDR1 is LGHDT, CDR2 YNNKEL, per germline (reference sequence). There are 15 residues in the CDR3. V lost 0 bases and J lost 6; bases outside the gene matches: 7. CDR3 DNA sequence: TGTGCCAGCAGCCAAGACACAGGGGCCTGGAATGGCTACACCTTC. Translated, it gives CASSQDTGAWNGYTF.

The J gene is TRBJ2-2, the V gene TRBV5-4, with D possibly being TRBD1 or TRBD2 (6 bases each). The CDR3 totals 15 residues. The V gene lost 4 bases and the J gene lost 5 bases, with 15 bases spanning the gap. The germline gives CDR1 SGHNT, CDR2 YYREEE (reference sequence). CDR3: CASSKRGGGTGELFF. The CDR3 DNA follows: TGTGCCAGCAGCAAAAGAGGAGGGGGAACCGGGGAGCTGTTTTTT. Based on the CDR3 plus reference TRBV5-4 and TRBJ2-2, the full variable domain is ETGVTQSPTHLIKTRGQQVTLRCSSQSGHNTVSWYQQALGQGPQFIFQYYREEENGRGNFPPRFSGLQFPNYSSELNVNALELDDSALYLCASSKRGGGTGELFFGEGSRLTVL.

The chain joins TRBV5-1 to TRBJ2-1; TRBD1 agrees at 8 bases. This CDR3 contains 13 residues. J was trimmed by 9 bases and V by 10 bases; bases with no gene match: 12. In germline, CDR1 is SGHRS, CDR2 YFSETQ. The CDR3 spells CAGTDRVGGEQFF. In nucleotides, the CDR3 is TGCGCCGGAACGGACAGGGTCGGCGGTGAGCAGTTCTTC.

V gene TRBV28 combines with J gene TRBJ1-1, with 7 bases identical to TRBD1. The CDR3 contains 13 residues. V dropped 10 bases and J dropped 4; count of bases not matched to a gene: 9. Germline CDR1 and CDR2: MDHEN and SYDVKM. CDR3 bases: TGTGCCACCCGACCAGGGGGGAGCACTGAAGCTTTCTTT. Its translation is CATRPGGSTEAFF.

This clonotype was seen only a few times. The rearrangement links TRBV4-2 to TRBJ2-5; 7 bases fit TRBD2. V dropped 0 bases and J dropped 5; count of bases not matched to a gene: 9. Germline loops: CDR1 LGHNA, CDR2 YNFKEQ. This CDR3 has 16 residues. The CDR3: CASSQDMGREAETQYF. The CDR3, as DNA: TGTGCCAGCAGCCAAGATATGGGACGGGAGGCGGAGACCCAGTACTTC.